This T cell receptor (beta chain) was found in a study of T cells in Graves' hyperthyroidism and ophthalmopathy. On the study more broadly: Prior to any treatment, at the point of initial diagnosis, peripheral blood was collected.

At least ten counts were recorded for this clonotype. A lack of ophthalmopathy progression within 18 months defined stable Graves' hyperthyroidism. Isolation of PBMCs was performed on around 9.7 ml fresh peripheral blood. RNA transcripts served as the template for amplifying TCR beta CDR3 regions. Using the HTBI primer set, a first-round RT-PCR was run on the TCR CDR3. A single record per CDR3 protein comes from TCRdb applying MiXCR to the multiplex PCR reads. This table has approximately 220,000 distinct CDR3 sequences, about 17% appearing once. Germline values: CDR1 MDHEN, CDR2 SYDVKM. The CDR3 contains 14 residues. Trimming pared 1 base from V and 1 base from J, leaving 7 bases between.

This chain connects TRBV28 to TRBJ1-1, with a tentative D call TRBD1 (5 bases). Specimen: blood. This receptor was identified in a man aged 35 to 55 with Graves' hyperthyroidism. CDR3 protein: CASSLSGTNTEAFF. The CDR3 DNA follows: TGTGCCAGCAGTTTATCTGGGACGAACACTGAAGCTTTCTTT.